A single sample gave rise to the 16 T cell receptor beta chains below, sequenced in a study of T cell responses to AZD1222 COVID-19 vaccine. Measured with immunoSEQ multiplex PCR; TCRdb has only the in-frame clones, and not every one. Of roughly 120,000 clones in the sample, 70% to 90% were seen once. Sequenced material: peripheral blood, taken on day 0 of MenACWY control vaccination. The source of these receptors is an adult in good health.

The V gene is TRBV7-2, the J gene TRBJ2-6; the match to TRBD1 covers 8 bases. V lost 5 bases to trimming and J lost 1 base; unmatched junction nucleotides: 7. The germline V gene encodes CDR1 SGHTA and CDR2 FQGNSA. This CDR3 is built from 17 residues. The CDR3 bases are TGTGCCAGCAGCCTGGACAGGGCGGGATCTGGGGCCAACGTCCTGACTTTC. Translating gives CASSLDRAGSGANVLTF.

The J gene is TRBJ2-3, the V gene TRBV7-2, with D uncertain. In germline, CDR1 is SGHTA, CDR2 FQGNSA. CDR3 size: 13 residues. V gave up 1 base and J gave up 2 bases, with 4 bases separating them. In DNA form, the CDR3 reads TGTGCCAGCAGCTTAGGGGTCACAGATACGCAGTATTTT. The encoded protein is CASSLGVTDTQYF.

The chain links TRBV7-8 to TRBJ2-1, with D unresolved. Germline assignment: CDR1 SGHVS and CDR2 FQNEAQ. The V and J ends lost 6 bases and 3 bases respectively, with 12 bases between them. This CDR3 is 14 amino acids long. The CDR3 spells CASSRGLDYNEQFF. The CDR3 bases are TGTGCCAGCAGTCGCGGCTTAGACTACAATGAGCAGTTCTTC.

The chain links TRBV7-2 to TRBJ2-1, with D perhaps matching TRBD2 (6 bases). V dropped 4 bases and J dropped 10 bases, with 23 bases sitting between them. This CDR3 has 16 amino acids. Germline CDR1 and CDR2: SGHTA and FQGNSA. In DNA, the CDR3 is TGTGCCAGCAGCTCACCGACTAGTCGCCGGACCGGGGAGCAGTTCTTC. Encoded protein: CASSSPTSRRTGEQFF.

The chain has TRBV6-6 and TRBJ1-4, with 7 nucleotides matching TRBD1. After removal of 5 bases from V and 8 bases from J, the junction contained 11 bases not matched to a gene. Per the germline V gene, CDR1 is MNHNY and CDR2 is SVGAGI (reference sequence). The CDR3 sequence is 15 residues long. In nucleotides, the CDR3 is TGTGCCAGCAGTGACCCGACGGGACAGCCCGAAAAACTGTTTTTT. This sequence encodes CASSDPTGQPEKLFF.

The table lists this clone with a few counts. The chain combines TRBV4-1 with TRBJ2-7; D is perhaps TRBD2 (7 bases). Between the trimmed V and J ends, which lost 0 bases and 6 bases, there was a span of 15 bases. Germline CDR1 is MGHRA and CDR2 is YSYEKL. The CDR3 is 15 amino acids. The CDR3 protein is CASSQDPFGGREQYF. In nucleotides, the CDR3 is TGCGCCAGCAGCCAAGACCCCTTCGGGGGGCGCGAGCAGTACTTC.

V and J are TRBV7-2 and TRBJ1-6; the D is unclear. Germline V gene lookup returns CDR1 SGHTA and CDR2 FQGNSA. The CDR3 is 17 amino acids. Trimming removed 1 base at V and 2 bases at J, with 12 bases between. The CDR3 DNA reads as TGTGCCAGCAGCTTAGGGTCTGCCTCCGCCTATAATTCACCCCTCCACTTT. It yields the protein CASSLGSASAYNSPLHF. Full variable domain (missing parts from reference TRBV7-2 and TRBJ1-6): GAGVSQSPSNKVTEKGKDVELRCDPISGHTALYWYRQSLGQGLEFLIYFQGNSAPDKSGLPSDRFSAERTGGSVSTLTIQRTQQEDSAVYLCASSLGSASAYNSPLHFGNGTRLTVT.

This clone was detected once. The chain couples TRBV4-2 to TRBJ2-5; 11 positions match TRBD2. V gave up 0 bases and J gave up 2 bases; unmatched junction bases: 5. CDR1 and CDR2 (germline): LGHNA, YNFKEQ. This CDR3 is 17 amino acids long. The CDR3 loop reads CASSQDSGLAVQETQYF. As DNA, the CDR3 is TGTGCCAGCAGCCAAGATTCGGGACTAGCGGTACAAGAGACCCAGTACTTC.

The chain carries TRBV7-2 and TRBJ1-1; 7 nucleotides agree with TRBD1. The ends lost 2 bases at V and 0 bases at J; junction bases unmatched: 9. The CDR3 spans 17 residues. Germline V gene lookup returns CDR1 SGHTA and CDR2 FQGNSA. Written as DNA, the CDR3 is TGTGCCAGCAGCTTATCGCTCAGGGACAGATTGAACACTGAAGCTTTCTTT. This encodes CASSLSLRDRLNTEAFF.

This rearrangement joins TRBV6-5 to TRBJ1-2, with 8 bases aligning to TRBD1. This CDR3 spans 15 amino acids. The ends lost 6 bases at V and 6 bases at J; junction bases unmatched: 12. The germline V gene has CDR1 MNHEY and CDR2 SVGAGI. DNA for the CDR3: TGTGCCAGCAGACCGACGAGGCAGGGGGCCGATGGCTACACCTTC. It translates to CASRPTRQGADGYTF.

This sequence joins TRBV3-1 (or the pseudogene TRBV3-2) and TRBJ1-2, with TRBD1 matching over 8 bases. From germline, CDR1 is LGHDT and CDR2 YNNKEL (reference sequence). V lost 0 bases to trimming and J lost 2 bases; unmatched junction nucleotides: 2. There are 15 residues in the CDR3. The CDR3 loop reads CASSQEAGGNYGYTF. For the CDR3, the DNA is TGTGCCAGCAGCCAAGAGGCAGGGGGCAACTATGGCTACACCTTC.

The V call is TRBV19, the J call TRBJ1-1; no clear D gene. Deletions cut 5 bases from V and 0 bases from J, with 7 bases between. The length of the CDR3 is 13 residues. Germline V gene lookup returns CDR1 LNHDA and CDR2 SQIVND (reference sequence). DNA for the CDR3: TGTGCCAGTAGTCTCTACATGAACACTGAAGCTTTCTTT. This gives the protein CASSLYMNTEAFF.

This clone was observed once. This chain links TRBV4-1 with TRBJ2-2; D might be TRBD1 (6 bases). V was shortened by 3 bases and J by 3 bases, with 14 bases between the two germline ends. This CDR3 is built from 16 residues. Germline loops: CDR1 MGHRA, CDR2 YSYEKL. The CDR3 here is CASSQVPGHYTGELFF. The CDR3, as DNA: TGCGCCAGCAGCCAGGTACCGGGACACTACACCGGGGAGCTGTTTTTT.

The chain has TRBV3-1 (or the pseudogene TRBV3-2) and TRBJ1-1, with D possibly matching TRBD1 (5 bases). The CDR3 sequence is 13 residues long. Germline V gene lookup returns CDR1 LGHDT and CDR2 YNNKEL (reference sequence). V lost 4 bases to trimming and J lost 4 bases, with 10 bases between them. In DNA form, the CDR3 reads TGTGCCAGCAGCCGCCTGGGGGGCACTGAAGCTTTCTTT. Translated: CASSRLGGTEAFF.

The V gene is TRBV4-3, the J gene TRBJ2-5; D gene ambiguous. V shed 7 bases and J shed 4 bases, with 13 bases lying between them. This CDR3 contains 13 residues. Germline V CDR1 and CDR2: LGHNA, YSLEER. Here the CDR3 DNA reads TGCGCCAGCACCTTAGGAGTAGGAGAGACCCAGTACTTC. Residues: CASTLGVGETQYF.

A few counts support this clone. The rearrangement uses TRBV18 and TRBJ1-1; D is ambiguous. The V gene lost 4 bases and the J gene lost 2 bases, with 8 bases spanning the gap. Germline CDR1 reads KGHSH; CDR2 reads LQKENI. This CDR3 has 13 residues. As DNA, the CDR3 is TGTGCCAGCTCACTCGGGAGTAACACTGAAGCTTTCTTT. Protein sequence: CASSLGSNTEAFF. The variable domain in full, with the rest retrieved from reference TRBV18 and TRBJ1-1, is NAGVMQNPRHLVRRRGQEARLRCSPMKGHSHVYWYRQLPEEGLKFMVYLQKENIIDESGMPKERFSAEFPKEGPSILRIQQVVRGDSAAYFCASSLGSNTEAFFGQGTRLTVV.